Reported below is one T cell receptor beta chain. This clone's antigen is unknown. At one end the junction does not follow the germline gene, possibly because of a read error. This same CDR3 is encoded by further DNA sequences in the sample. From its cysteine to its phenylalanine, the CDR3 spans 16 amino acids. Here the CDR3 DNA is all that survives: 48 bases in frame from base 1. Sequences SGHNT (CDR1) and YYREEE (CDR2) are obtained from the germline V gene (reference sequence). This record belongs to a study of cytomegalovirus exposure and HLA in healthy donors (dated by TCRdb to about 2017). In terms of the full investigation: According to an earlier analysis of 587 of the donors, 150 million to 200 million T cells yielded 117 million unique TCR beta sequences and less than 300 Gb of sequence data. The later analysis used no new phenotypic data to find candidate immune exposures, relying instead on TCR beta sequences and their occurrence across donors. The study profiled the T cell repertoires of hundreds of subjects by immunosequencing and related them to cytomegalovirus serostatus. Along with the 666-subject first cohort, a separate validation cohort of roughly 110 different subjects was used. The number of typed donors differed by locus: roughly 629-640 for A, B, C, DRB1 and DQB1; 500 to 550 for DQA1; some 610 for DPA1; and 450 to 480 for DPB1. A later genetic analysis used genome-wide SNP genotypes for about three fifths of the roughly 700 donors, treating that subset as a discovery cohort. A later analysis re-examined previously published TCR beta repertoires from about 670 donors and added high-resolution HLA genotyping to investigate patterns of TCR occurrence. The study was designed to test whether signatures of past pathogen exposure could be identified by cataloging public T cell receptors. Among some 410 genotyped donors of the cohort, an average of about 240,000 unique TCR beta nucleotide sequences were sequenced per donor, roughly 20% of them non-productive. To predict cytomegalovirus infection status, the study brought together high-throughput TCR immunosequencing, statistical association of individual TCRs with disease status, and machine learning. All discovery cohort repertoires had been generated using a single sequencing platform. Both class I and class II loci were covered by HLA typing, at four-digit resolution. Among the roughly 400 genotyped donors, approximately 81% belonged to the genetic ancestry cluster associated with self-reported Caucasian donors. About five DR-DQ haplotypes were handled as single units for association and clustering because linkage in the cohort was strong. Donor age, sex, ethnicity and CMV serostatus were compiled alongside the repertoire data. Around 320 gigabases of sequencing data and approximately 85 million unique TCR sequences were included in an early release covering 550 to 800 HLA-typed donors. In an earlier analysis of about 590 of the donors, high-throughput TCR beta sequencing was used to judge whether each TCR beta V gene segment behaved as functional or pseudogenic. The paper's findings and limits, for the study overall: In a later analysis, the rate of TCR association differed among HLA loci, with DRB1 alleles having the most associated TCRs and HLA-C alleles having the fewest. Most TCR sequences were observed very rarely across donors, whereas some public TCRs were present in many individuals. Some IMGT-functional V segments, including TRBV6-2 and TRBV6-3, could not be distinguished by the 87-base-pair reads and were therefore excluded. Sequencing depth was assumed to be roughly uniform across donors in the presence/absence analyses, though that assumption may not hold. In a later analysis, HLA-associated TCR beta chains were found to be more clonally expanded and to have lower generation probabilities than equally common non-associated chains. The cohort was sequenced for TCR beta chains only, and without alpha or paired-chain data the features that could be detected were limited. The authors suggested that the approach could potentially be generalized to other disease states and immunological phenotypes. Several of the top co-occurrence clusters appeared to be linked to parvovirus B19, influenza, CMV and Epstein-Barr virus, according to a later analysis. In a later genetic analysis, a missense DCLRE1C variant was associated with V-gene and J-gene trimming of TCR beta chains, and the association was replicated in an independent cohort. A further reported finding was that TCR beta sequences accurately predicted the HLA-A and HLA-B alleles for most subjects in the first cohort. A later analysis found that most CMV-associated TCR beta chains appeared HLA-restricted, with HLA associations seemingly driven largely by CMV exposure. In a later genetic analysis, fewer N-insertions in productive TCRs were reported among donors in an Asian-associated ancestry cluster than the approximately 710-donor mean. Linkage disequilibrium might explain the correlated functional status among segregating V segments, but an unknown experimental factor could not be excluded. A cluster of highly shared sequence variants was judged likely to represent a technical artifact of the sequencing pipeline. The only immune exposure information available for the cohort was CMV serostatus. In an earlier analysis of under 600 of the donors, most TCR beta V segments were observed in productive rearrangements about 90% or about 30% of the time, broadly matching IMGT annotations. The earlier analysis of a few hundred of the donors excluded some 16 rarely observed V segments, including chromosome 9 orphons, because counts were too low. A total of 150 or so TCR beta chains were listed by the study as associated with cytomegalovirus. In vitro tests confirmed that a few of the cytomegalovirus-associated TCR beta chains recognize cytomegalovirus antigens. When HLA alleles, especially DR and DQ, strongly co-occurred, attributing TCR associations to individual alleles was difficult. At a false discovery rate of 0.05, a later analysis linked under 20,000 TCR beta sequences to specific HLA alleles. The classifier was reported to diagnose cytomegalovirus status with high specificity and sensitivity in both the original and validation cohorts. Because HLA typing was unavailable for some donors at each locus, only the typed subset was used in association tests.

Library generation was performed with the immunoSEQ multiplex PCR assay. A mixture of 60 forward primers for TCR Vbeta segments and 13 reverse primers for TCR Jbeta segments was used in the multiplex PCR. A multiplex PCR assay on genomic DNA amplified the CDR3 region of rearranged TCR beta genes. The amplified TCR beta libraries were sequenced on the Illumina HiSeq System as 87-base-pair reads. On the authors' methods: A later analysis counted some 74 million unique TCR beta chains across the 670 or so repertoires, and 10 million to 11 million of these chains were shared by at least two donors. Raw reads were error-corrected and collapsed into unique sequences by a nearest-neighbor algorithm in which closely related sequences were merged to remove PCR and sequencing errors. Alignment of CDR3 sequences to IMGT reference sequences was used to assign V, D and J gene segments. For a sequence to be retained, a match of at least six nucleotides to both a V gene segment and a J gene segment was required. A rearrangement counted as productive if the CDR3 had no stop codons and remained in frame with V and J, and every other rearrangement counted as non-productive. CDR3 was defined by IMGT convention, running from the second conserved V-encoded cysteine to the conserved J-encoded phenylalanine. Sequences without an unambiguous match to a single V gene segment were excluded from the earlier analysis of a few hundred of the donors. In an earlier analysis of approximately 500 of the donors, a V segment was called functional when productive rearrangements were above 56.7%, and segregating when the standard deviation between donors exceeded 5%. A statistical classification framework was developed to diagnose cytomegalovirus status using the catalog of TCR beta chain sequences. In a later analysis, V and J genes were assigned by comparing TCR nucleotide sequences against IMGT/GENE-DB human TR gene sequences. The TCRdist pipeline was used in a later analysis to assign CDR3 sequences and most-parsimonious VDJ recombination scenarios. A later analysis defined each TCR beta chain by its CDR3 amino acid sequence plus V-gene family, and excluded reads lacking a unique V-gene family. In a later analysis, around 600 highly shared, low-generation-probability nucleotide sequences were removed to address suspected cross-contamination and a sequencing artifact. In a later analysis, a clonal expansion index for each public chain was calculated from normalized within-repertoire ranks of inferred template counts. A later analysis computed generation probabilities with a VDJ recombination model fitted to out-of-frame rearrangements, and checked the results against IGoR. A later analysis scored TCR-TCR, TCR-HLA and TCR-CMV co-occurrence with hypergeometric tests, applying a repertoire-size bias correction to TCR pairs. In a later analysis, false discovery rates were estimated by permuting HLA or CMV assignments 20 times. A later analysis grouped co-occurring TCRs with DBSCAN, adding TCRdist sequence similarity when clustering within HLA-allele-positive subsets. For co-occurrence clustering, repertoires with fewer than 30,000 or more than 120,000 public chains were excluded, along with 4 to 6 repertoires with anomalous nucleotide sharing. Held by TCRdb, this immuneACCESS table contains in-frame sequences only and omits some clones. Under half of the omission traces to an unresolved V gene where checked; the cause of the rest is unknown. V, J and clone size derive from that table, while D and trimming were established from the DNA sequence. Here the sample has about 81,000 clones; around 80% occur a single time. Roughly 3.2% of the sample lies in the top ten.

The cohort consisted of hundreds of healthy bone marrow donors. At the time of sampling, every cohort member was nominally healthy, though immune exposures that went unrecorded were likely present. The donor tested CMV seropositive and was one of the 289 seropositive cohort members. A peripheral blood sample was collected from each donor, and TCR beta sequencing was performed on peripheral blood mononuclear cells. Genomic DNA extraction from the blood cell samples was performed with the Qiagen DNeasy Blood Extraction Kit. This chain joins TRBV5-4 to TRBJ2-2; a tentative D call is TRBD1 (8 bases match). Sequencing was done on a sample of PBMCs. This sequence originates from a man in his fifties in good health and CMV-seropositive. The CDR3 protein sequence reads: CASSWGGAGQVGELFF. Read as DNA, the sequence is TGTGCCAGCAGCTGGGGAGGAGCGGGACAGGTCGGGGAGTTGTTTTTT.